This T cell receptor (beta chain) was identified in a study of T cells after yellow fever vaccination. The overall study: The fractions with low cell numbers were processed using SMART-Seq v4 Ultra Low Input.

Of note for this clonotype: The antigen is not known.

Germline assignment: CDR1 SGHDN and CDR2 FVKESK. The CDR3 totals 13 residues. V lost 5 bases to trimming and J lost 5 bases, with 12 bases between them. Study-level points and caveats: Repertoires sorted by FACS could include abundant clonotypes that are contaminants from the bulk population. Although most clonotypes did not, a small share appeared in both CD4 and CD8 compartments.

Template switching with 5'RACE generated the TCR cDNA and added a universal primer site and UMIs. Using its own MiXCR run on the 5' RACE reads, TCRdb lists one record per CDR3 protein. Among around 600,000 distinct CDR3 sequences, around 12% were seen once, and the ten largest hold 15%. This receptor was taken from a man aged 30 to 45 who received the YFV17D yellow fever vaccine. The input for sequencing was PBMCs, taken on the day of the yellow fever booster vaccination. The gene calls are TRBV14 and TRBJ1-2; D not resolved. The CDR3 reads CASSYVGRYGYTF. CDR3 nucleotides: TGTGCCAGCAGCTACGTGGGTCGGTATGGCTACACCTTC.